The T cell receptor beta chain under discussion was sequenced for a study of chemoradiotherapy in HPV16-positive cancers. V was clipped by 2 bases and J by 5 bases; unmatched bases: 11. The germline V gene encodes CDR1 LNHNV and CDR2 YYDKDF (reference sequence). This CDR3 contains 16 residues. TCRdb's table, derived via immunoSEQ multiplex PCR, lists solely in-frame clones and lacks some. The sample contains roughly 820 clones, 80% to 90% of which appear only once. This clonotype was sampled from a human donor with HPV-associated anogenital cancer. Sequences were derived from tumor tissue, sampled from a patient who underwent chemoradiotherapy. V gene TRBV15 combines with J gene TRBJ1-2, with TRBD1 identical over 7 bases. The CDR3 region is CATSRKTGDRIYGYTF. The CDR3 DNA sequence: TGTGCCACCAGCAGAAAAACAGGGGATCGAATTTATGGCTACACCTTC. Variable domain in full (rest from reference TRBV15 and TRBJ1-2): DAMVIQNPRYQVTQFGKPVTLSCSQTLNHNVMYWYQQKSSQAPKLLFHYYDKDFNNEADTPDNFQSRRPNTSFCFLDIRSPGLGDTAMYLCATSRKTGDRIYGYTFGSGTRLTVV.